Shown below are 17 T cell receptor beta chains from a single sample sequenced in a study of cytomegalovirus exposure and HLA in healthy donors. The PCR contained 60 Vbeta and 13 Jbeta primers. The assay was immunoSEQ multiplex PCR, and TCRdb's table has in-frame clones only and misses some. This table has 150,000 to 200,000 clones, 80% to 90% appearing once. The sample comprised PBMCs. The source is a man aged 18 to 30 in good health and CMV-seropositive.

This chain uses TRBV29-1 with TRBJ2-2; D gene ambiguous. V shed 4 bases and J shed 1 base, with 10 bases lying between them. Germline V gene sequence: CDR1 SQVTM, CDR2 ANQGSEA. This CDR3 has 14 residues. This CDR3 reads CSVVLGVNTGELFF. The CDR3 DNA reads as TGCAGCGTTGTTCTTGGAGTGAACACCGGGGAGCTGTTTTTT.

The DNA of the CDR3 is TGTGCCAGCAGCACAGACAGGGGGCTCTCCTACGAGCAGTACTTC. Its translation is CASSTDRGLSYEQYF. This chain connects TRBV7-9 to TRBJ2-7; 10 bases align to TRBD1. In germline, CDR1 is SEHNR, CDR2 FQNEAQ (reference sequence). The length of the CDR3 is 15 residues. The junction had 4 bases not matched to a gene; V was cut back by 5 bases and J by 0 bases.

The chain links TRBV19 to TRBJ2-7, with D perhaps matching TRBD1 (5 bases). Germline CDR1 and CDR2: LNHDA and SQIVND (reference sequence). Trimming stripped 3 bases from V and 0 bases from J, with 9 bases between. The CDR3 sequence is 14 residues long. CDR3 in DNA: TGTGCCAGTAGTATTGTCAGGGACTCCTACGAGCAGTACTTC. Translated, it gives CASSIVRDSYEQYF.

The sample holds one count of this clone. The V call is TRBV19, the J call TRBJ1-5, with D perhaps matching TRBD1 (6 bases). The CDR3 extends over 14 amino acids. Between the trimmed V and J ends, which lost 4 bases and 3 bases, there was a span of 10 bases. The V gene's germline CDR1 is LNHDA and CDR2 SQIVND (reference sequence). The CDR3 loop is CASSKDSLNQPQHF. The CDR3 region has the DNA TGTGCCAGTAGTAAGGACAGCCTCAATCAGCCCCAGCATTTT.

This clone occurred a few times. The chain has TRBV5-6 and TRBJ1-5; no reliable D call. Trimming stripped 4 bases from V and 1 base from J, with 12 bases between. This CDR3 spans 15 amino acids. Germline CDR1 SGHDT, CDR2 YYEEEE. The CDR3 region is CASSPLGGSNQPQHF. For the CDR3, the DNA is TGTGCCAGCAGCCCGCTGGGCGGGAGCAATCAGCCCCAGCATTTT.

The V and J genes are TRBV18 and TRBJ2-5; perhaps TRBD2 as D (5 bases). Deletions cut 4 bases from V and 3 bases from J, with 6 bases between. CDR1 and CDR2 from the germline V gene are KGHSH and LQKENI. This CDR3 has 12 residues. The CDR3 DNA is TGTGCCAGCTCACATAGCGAAGAGACCCAGTACTTC. Translating gives CASSHSEETQYF.

The gene calls are TRBV9 and TRBJ2-1, with a weak D call TRBD2 (6 bases). CDR1 and CDR2 from the germline V gene are SGDLS and YYNGEE. The CDR3 sequence is 15 residues long. The V end lost 0 bases, the J end lost 5 bases, and 12 bases lay between the germline ends. In nucleotides, the CDR3 is TGTGCCAGCAGCGTAGTATGGGGGGAGGACAATGAGCAGTTCTTC. Translation gives CASSVVWGEDNEQFF.

This rearrangement joins TRBV27 to TRBJ1-1; D perhaps matches TRBD1 (6 bases). V dropped 4 bases and J dropped 2 bases, with 8 bases sitting between them. This CDR3 spans 13 amino acids. Germline CDR1 reads MNHEY; CDR2 reads SMNVEV (reference sequence). The CDR3 here is CASSSGVNTEAFF. The CDR3 DNA reads as TGTGCCAGCAGTTCAGGGGTAAACACTGAAGCTTTCTTT.

V usage is TRBV19 and J usage is TRBJ2-7; 8 positions agree with TRBD1. The germline V gene encodes CDR1 LNHDA and CDR2 SQIVND (reference sequence). This CDR3 is 15 amino acids long. With 8 bases clipped from V and 5 bases from J, the junction kept 14 bases outside the gene matches. The CDR3 DNA follows: TGTGCCAGTCAGACCGGGCAGGGGGCTAAGCACGAGCAGTACTTC. Translated: CASQTGQGAKHEQYF.

This clone turned up a few times. The chain carries TRBV18 and TRBJ2-6; unclear D gene. V lost 3 bases to trimming and J lost 0 bases, with 9 bases between them. The CDR3 is 16 residues long. Germline CDR1 is KGHSH and CDR2 is LQKENI. In DNA, the CDR3 is TGTGCCAGCTCACCTGGAACGGGCTCTGGGGCCAACGTCCTGACTTTC. It encodes CASSPGTGSGANVLTF. The full variable domain, its missing parts supplied by reference TRBV18 and TRBJ2-6, is NAGVMQNPRHLVRRRGQEARLRCSPMKGHSHVYWYRQLPEEGLKFMVYLQKENIIDESGMPKERFSAEFPKEGPSILRIQQVVRGDSAAYFCASSPGTGSGANVLTFGAGSRLTVL.

V and J are TRBV5-6 and TRBJ2-3; no clear D. The V end lost 5 bases, the J end lost 2 bases, and 18 bases lay between the germline ends. This CDR3 region has 16 residues. CDR1 SGHDT and CDR2 YYEEEE come from the germline V gene. As DNA, the CDR3 is TGTGCCAGCAGATCCTCCGGGTCACCTTACACAGATACGCAGTATTTT. As protein: CASRSSGSPYTDTQYF. The full variable domain, with the rest looked up from reference TRBV5-6 and TRBJ2-3, is DAGVTQSPTHLIKTRGQQVTLRCSPKSGHDTVSWYQQALGQGPQFIFQYYEEEERQRGNFPDRFSGHQFPNYSSELNVNALLLGDSALYLCASRSSGSPYTDTQYFGPGTRLTVL.

The V gene is TRBV5-5, the J gene TRBJ1-1; D ambiguous. Trimming cost V 4 bases and J 2 bases, with 12 bases left between them. The germline V gene has CDR1 SGHKS and CDR2 YYEKEE (reference sequence). The CDR3 consists of 14 residues. CDR3 nucleotide sequence: TGTGCCAGCAGCGGAGACCCGATAAACACTGAAGCTTTCTTT. Its translation: CASSGDPINTEAFF.

The chain couples TRBV6-4 to TRBJ2-3; TRBD2 aligns across 9 bases. Germline trimming cut 6 bases from V and 3 bases from J; bases unmatched to any gene: 10. The CDR3 has 16 amino acids. In germline, CDR1 is MRHNA, CDR2 SNTAGT. As DNA, the CDR3 is TGTGCCAGCAGCGCACTGGCGGGGGGGGCGACAGATACGCAGTATTTT. Protein sequence: CASSALAGGATDTQYF.

The chain joins TRBV19 to TRBJ2-5; tentative D call: TRBD1 (5 bases). Germline V gene sequence: CDR1 LNHDA, CDR2 SQIVND (reference sequence). The length of the CDR3 is 12 residues. The V end was cut by 8 bases, the J end by 4 bases, with 11 bases between. CDR3 protein: CASGAFGETQYF. CDR3 DNA: TGTGCCAGTGGGGCCTTCGGAGAGACCCAGTACTTC.

The V gene is TRBV14, the J gene TRBJ2-7; a weak D match, TRBD2 (5 bases). Per germline, CDR1 SGHDN and CDR2 FVKESK. The CDR3 loop spans 16 amino acids. V was pared by 4 bases and J by 3 bases, with 19 bases between. CDR3: CASSRHEAGVRYEQYF. The CDR3 DNA follows: TGTGCCAGCAGCCGCCACGAGGCGGGCGTACGCTACGAGCAGTACTTC. Full variable domain (remainder filled in from reference TRBV14 and TRBJ2-7): EAGVTQFPSHSVIEKGQTVTLRCDPISGHDNLYWYRRVMGKEIKFLLHFVKESKQDESGMPNNRFLAERTGGTYSTLKVQPAELEDSGVYFCASSRHEAGVRYEQYFGPGTRLTVT.

The V call is TRBV15, the J call TRBJ2-7; tentative D call: TRBD1 (5 bases). This CDR3 is 17 amino acids long. Germline loops: CDR1 LNHNV, CDR2 YYDKDF (reference sequence). With 0 bases removed from V and 0 bases from J, the gap between germline ends came to 15 bases. CDR3 in DNA: TGTGCCACCAGCAGAGATCTCCGACAGAGAATCTCCTACGAGCAGTACTTC. It yields the protein CATSRDLRQRISYEQYF.

A single count supports this clone. The rearrangement joins TRBV7-2 to TRBJ2-3, with 8 bases fitting TRBD2. The length of the CDR3 is 16 residues. J was trimmed by 5 bases and V by 6 bases; bases with no gene match: 13. Germline V gene sequence: CDR1 SGHTA, CDR2 FQGNSA. The DNA for the CDR3 is TGTGCCAGCAGTCAACCCCCCAGCGGGGGATTAGATACGCAGTATTTT. This codes for CASSQPPSGGLDTQYF.